These T cell receptor beta chains were read from a single sample in a study of shared clonotypes between healthy human individuals. Sequenced by immunoSEQ multiplex PCR; TCRdb stores in-frame clones only, minus some. The sample yields about 700,000 clones, approximately 90% seen once. Sequenced: naive CD8+ T cells sorted from blood. All receptors derive from a young man in good health. Both conserved end residues are part of each CDR3.

V | length | CDR3
TRBV11-2 | 13 | CASSPGGTWGYTF
TRBV28 | 15 | CASSDPTSADNEQFF
TRBV7-9 | 17 | CASSLSEPGQGVQPQHF
TRBV6-4 | 16 | CASRGDTSGSTDTQYF
TRBV2 | 13 | CASRGQGGTEAFF
TRBV13 | 13 | CASSESNYGEQYF
TRBV7-9 | 16 | CASRGGRGLVQETQYF
TRBV14 | 18 | CASSQGGSVGLASYEQYF
TRBV7-8 | 15 | CASSLGTSGTDTQYF
TRBV7-3 | 16 | CASSLGQGAGTGELFF
TRBV4-3 | 15 | CASSQEGEPNTEAFF
TRBV7-9 | 13 | CASSLGSYNEQFF